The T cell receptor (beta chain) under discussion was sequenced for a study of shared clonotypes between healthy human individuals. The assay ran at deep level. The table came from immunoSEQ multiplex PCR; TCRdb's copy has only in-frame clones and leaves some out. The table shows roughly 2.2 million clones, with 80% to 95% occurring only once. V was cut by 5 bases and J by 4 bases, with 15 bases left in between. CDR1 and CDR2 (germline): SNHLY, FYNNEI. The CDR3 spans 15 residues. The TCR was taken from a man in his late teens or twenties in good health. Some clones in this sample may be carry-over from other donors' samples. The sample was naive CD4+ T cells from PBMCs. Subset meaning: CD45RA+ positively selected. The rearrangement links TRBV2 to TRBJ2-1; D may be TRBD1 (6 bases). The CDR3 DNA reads TGTGCCAGCAGTCGTACAGGGAACCCTTACAATGAGCAGTTCTTC. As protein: CASSRTGNPYNEQFF.